This T cell receptor (beta chain) was recorded in a study of blood T cell repertoires in COVID-19. Profiling relied on immunoSEQ multiplex PCR, and the TCRdb table lists in-frame clones only, not all of them. The profile shows around 350,000 clones, about 88% of them singletons. This CDR3 spans 14 amino acids. The germline V gene has CDR1 SGHRS and CDR2 YFSETQ. Trimming removed 2 bases at V and 6 bases at J, with 12 bases between. The TCR was taken from a human donor in a cohort sampled during active COVID-19. The sequencing input was peripheral blood. The V gene is TRBV5-1, the J gene TRBJ1-5; D might be TRBD1 (5 bases). Here the CDR3 reads CASSFTRVRQPQHF. CDR3 nucleotide sequence: TGCGCCAGCAGCTTTACCAGGGTTCGTCAGCCCCAGCATTTT.